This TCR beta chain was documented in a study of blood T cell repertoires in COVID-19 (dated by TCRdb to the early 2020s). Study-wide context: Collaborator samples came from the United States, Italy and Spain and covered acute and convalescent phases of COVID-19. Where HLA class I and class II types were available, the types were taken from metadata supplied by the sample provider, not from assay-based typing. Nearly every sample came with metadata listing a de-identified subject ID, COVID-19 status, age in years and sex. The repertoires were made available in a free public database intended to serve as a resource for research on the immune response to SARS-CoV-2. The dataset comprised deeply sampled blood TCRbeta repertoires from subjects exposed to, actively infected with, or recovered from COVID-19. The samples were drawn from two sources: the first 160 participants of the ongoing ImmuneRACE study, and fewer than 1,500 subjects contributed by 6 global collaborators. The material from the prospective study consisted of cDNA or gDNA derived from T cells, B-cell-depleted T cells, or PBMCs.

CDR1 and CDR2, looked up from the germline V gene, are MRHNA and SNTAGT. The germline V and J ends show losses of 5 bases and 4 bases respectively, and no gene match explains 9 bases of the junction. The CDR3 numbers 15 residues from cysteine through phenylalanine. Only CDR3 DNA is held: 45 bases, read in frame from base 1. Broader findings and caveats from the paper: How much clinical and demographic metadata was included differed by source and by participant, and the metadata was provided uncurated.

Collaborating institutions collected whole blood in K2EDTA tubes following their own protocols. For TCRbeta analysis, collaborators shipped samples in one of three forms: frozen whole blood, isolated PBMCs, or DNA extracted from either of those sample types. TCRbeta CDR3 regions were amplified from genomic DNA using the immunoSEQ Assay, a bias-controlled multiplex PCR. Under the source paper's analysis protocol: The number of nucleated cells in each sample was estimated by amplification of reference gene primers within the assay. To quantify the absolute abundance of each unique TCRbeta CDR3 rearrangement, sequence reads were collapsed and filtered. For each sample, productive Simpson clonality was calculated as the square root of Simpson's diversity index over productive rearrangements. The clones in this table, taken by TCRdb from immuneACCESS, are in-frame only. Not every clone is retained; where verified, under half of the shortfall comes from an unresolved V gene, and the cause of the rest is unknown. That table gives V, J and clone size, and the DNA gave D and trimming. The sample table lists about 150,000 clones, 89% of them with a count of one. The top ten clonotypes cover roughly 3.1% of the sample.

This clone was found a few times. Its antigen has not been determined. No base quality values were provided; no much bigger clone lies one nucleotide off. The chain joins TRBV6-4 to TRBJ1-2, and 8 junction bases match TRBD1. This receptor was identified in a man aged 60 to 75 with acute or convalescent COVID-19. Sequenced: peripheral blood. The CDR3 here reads CASSPMDRDLYGYTF. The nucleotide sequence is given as TGTGCCAGCAGTCCCATGGACAGGGACCTCTATGGCTACACCTTC.